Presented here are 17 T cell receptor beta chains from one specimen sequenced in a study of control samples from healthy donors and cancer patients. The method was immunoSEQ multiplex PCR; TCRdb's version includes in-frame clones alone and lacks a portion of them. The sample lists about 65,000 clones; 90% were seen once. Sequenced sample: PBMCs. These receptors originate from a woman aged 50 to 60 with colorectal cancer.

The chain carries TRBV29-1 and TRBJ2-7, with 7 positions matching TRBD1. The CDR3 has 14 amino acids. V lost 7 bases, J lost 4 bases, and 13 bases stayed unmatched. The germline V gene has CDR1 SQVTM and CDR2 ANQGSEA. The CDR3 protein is CSGRNRGPGYEQYF. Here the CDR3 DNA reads TGCAGCGGGAGGAACAGGGGTCCGGGGTACGAGCAGTACTTC.

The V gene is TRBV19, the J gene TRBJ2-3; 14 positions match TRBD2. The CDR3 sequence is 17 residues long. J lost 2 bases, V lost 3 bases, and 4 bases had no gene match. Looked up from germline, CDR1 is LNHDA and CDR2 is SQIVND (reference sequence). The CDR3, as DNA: TGTGCCAGTAGTATTACGACTAGCGGGAGGGCCACAGATACGCAGTATTTT. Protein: CASSITTSGRATDTQYF.

In nucleotides, the CDR3 is TGTGCCAGCAGGGAGGCGGGAGTCACTGAAGCTTTCTTT. This translates into CASREAGVTEAFF. The chain is built from TRBV6-5 and TRBJ1-1; no definite D call. The CDR3 contains 13 residues. V was clipped by 6 bases and J by 4 bases, with 12 bases between them. CDR1 MNHEY and CDR2 SVGAGI come from the germline V gene.

CDR3 sequence: CASSQGLAGGSTDTQYF. CDR3 bases: TGTGCCAGCAGCCAGGGACTAGCGGGGGGGAGCACAGATACGCAGTATTTT. This rearrangement joins TRBV7-3 to TRBJ2-3; 16 bases are a match to TRBD2. There are 17 residues in the CDR3. Trimming took 5 bases from V and 0 from J; bases not matched to a gene: 2. The germline V gene encodes CDR1 SGHTA and CDR2 FQGTGA.

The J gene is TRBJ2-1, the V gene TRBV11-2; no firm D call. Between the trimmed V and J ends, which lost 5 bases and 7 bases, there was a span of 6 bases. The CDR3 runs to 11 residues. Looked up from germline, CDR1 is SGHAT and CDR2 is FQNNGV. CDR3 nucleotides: TGTGCCAGCAGCCCACGGAATGAGCAGTTCTTC. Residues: CASSPRNEQFF.

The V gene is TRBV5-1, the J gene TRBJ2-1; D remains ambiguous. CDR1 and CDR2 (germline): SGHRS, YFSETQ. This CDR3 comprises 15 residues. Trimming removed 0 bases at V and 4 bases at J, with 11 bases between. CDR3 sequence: CASSLVETSYNEQFF. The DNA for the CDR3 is TGCGCCAGCAGCTTGGTGGAAACATCATACAATGAGCAGTTCTTC.

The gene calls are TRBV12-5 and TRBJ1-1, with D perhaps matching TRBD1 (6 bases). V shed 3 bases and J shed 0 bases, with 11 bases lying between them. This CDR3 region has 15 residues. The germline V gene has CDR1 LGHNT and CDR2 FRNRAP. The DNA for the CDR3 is TGTGCTAGTGGTTTCGCAGGACAGATGAACACTGAAGCTTTCTTT. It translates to CASGFAGQMNTEAFF.

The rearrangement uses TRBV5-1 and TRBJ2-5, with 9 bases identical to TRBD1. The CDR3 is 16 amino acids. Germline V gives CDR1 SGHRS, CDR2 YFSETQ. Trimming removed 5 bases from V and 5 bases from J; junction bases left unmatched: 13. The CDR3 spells CASRTARDRASETQYF. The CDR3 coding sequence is TGCGCCAGCAGGACCGCACGGGACAGGGCATCGGAGACCCAGTACTTC.

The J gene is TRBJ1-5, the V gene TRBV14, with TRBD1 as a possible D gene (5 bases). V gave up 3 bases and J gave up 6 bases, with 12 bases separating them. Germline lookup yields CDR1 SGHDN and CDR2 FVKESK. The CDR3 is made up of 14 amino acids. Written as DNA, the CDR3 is TGTGCCAGCAGCCATGCAGGGTACGGTCAGCCCCAGCATTTT. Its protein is CASSHAGYGQPQHF.

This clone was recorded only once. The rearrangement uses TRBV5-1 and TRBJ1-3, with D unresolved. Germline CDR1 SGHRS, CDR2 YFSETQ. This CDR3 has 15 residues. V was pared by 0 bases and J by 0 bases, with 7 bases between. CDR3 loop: CASSLAAASGNTIYF. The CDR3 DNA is TGCGCCAGCAGCTTGGCGGCAGCCTCTGGAAACACCATATATTTT.

This CDR3 reads CASSPLRSSGSLTYEQYF. CDR3 coding DNA: TGTGCCAGTAGTCCCCTCCGGAGTAGCGGGAGTCTCACCTACGAGCAGTACTTC. J is TRBJ2-7 and V is TRBV19; TRBD2 agrees at 9 bases. The CDR3 is 18 amino acids. V was clipped by 5 bases and J by 2 bases; unmatched bases: 16. Germline assignment: CDR1 LNHDA and CDR2 SQIVND (reference sequence).

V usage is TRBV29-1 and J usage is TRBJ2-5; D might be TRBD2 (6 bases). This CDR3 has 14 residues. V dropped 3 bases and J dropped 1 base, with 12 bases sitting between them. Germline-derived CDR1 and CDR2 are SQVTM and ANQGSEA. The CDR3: CSVDPWGVQETQYF. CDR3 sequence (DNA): TGCAGCGTTGATCCGTGGGGGGTCCAAGAGACCCAGTACTTC.

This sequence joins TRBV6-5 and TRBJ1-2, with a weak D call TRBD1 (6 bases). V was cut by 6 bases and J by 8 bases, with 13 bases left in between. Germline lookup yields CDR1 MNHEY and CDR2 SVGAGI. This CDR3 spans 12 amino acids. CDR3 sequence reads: CASRTGFGGYTF. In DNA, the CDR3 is TGTGCCAGCAGAACAGGGTTTGGGGGCTACACCTTC.

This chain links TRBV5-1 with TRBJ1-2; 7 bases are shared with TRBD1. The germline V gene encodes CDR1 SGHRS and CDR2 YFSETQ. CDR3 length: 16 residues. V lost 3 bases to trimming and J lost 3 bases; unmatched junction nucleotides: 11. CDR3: CASSSGLSGGYYGYTF. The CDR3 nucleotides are TGCGCCAGCAGCTCCGGCCTCTCAGGGGGATACTATGGCTACACCTTC.

CDR3 nucleotide sequence: TGTGCCAGCAGCTCGGGGGAATACAATGAGCAGTTCTTC. It translates to CASSSGEYNEQFF. This sequence joins TRBV5-4 and TRBJ2-1, with D perhaps matching TRBD2 (6 bases). The CDR3 spans 13 residues. V lost 3 bases, J lost 4 bases, and 8 bases lay in between. In germline, CDR1 is SGHNT, CDR2 YYREEE (reference sequence).

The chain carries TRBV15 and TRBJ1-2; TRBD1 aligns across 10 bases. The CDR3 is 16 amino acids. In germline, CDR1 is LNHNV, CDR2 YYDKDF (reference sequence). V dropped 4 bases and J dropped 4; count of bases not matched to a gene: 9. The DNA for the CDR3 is TGTGCCACCAGCACCTCCTCCCGGACAGGGGGCTATGGCTACACCTTC. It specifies CATSTSSRTGGYGYTF.

Written as DNA, the CDR3 is TGTGCCAGTAGTATAGATCGAGGATCAAGCGAGCAGTACTTC. Amino acid sequence: CASSIDRGSSEQYF. The rearrangement joins TRBV19 to TRBJ2-7; D is ambiguous. Germline lookup yields CDR1 LNHDA and CDR2 SQIVND (reference sequence). This CDR3 comprises 14 residues. V was cut by 0 bases and J by 6 bases, with 12 bases left in between.